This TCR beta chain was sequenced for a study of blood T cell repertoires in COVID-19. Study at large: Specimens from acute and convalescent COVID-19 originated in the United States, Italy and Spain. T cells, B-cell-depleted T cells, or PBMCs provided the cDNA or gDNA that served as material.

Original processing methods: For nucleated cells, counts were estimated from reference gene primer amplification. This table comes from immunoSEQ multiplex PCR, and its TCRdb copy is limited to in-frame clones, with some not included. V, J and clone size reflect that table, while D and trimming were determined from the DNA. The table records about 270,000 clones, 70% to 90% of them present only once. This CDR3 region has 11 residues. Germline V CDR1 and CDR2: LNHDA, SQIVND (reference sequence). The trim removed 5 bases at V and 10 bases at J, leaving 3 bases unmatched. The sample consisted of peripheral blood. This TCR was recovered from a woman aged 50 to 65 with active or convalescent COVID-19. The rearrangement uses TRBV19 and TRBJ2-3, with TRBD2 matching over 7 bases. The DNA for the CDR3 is TGTGCCAGTAGTTCACTAGCGTCGCAGTATTTT. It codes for CASSSLASQYF. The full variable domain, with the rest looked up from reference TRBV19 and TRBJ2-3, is DGGITQSPKYLFRKEGQNVTLSCEQNLNHDAMYWYRQDPGQGLRLIYYSQIVNDFQKGDIAEGYSVSREKKESFPLTVTSAQKNPTAFYLCASSSLASQYFGPGTRLTVL.